A selection of T cell receptor beta chains follows, all from one sample in a study of cytomegalovirus exposure and HLA in healthy donors. Assay used: immunoSEQ multiplex PCR; TCRdb lists only in-frame clones, some missing. The repertoire holds some 160,000 clones, with 85% to 90% as singletons. Sequencing was carried out using PBMCs. These receptor sequences come from a man aged 18-30 years in good health and CMV-seronegative. The CDR3 runs from the conserved cysteine through the conserved F or W. Each record gives: clone size, D gene, V gene, J gene, CDR3 DNA, CDR3 protein. The D gene is left open where the match is weak. For some rows the clone size is stated as once, few or many, or as a class when expanded; others skip it.

>.|.|TRBV5-1|TRBJ1-3
TGCGCCAGCAGCGAGGAGACTGGAAACACCATATATTTT
CASSEETGNTIYF
>.|.|TRBV27|TRBJ1-5
TGTGCCAGCCAAGCGGGTGTCTATAGCAATCAGCCCCAGCATTTT
CASQAGVYSNQPQHF
>.|TRBD1|TRBV28|TRBJ2-1
TGTGCCAGCAGTTATCCGCCGGGACAGAAGTTCTTC
CASSYPPGQKFF
>once|.|TRBV2|TRBJ2-1
TGTGCCATTCCGAGAGGGGGCTCCTACAATGAGCAGTTCTTC
CAIPRGGSYNEQFF
>once|TRBD2|TRBV28|TRBJ2-5
TGTGCCAGCAGTTTAAGGCCGGGGGGTCAAGAGACCCAGTACTTC
CASSLRPGGQETQYF
>.|TRBD1|TRBV5-4|TRBJ2-5
TGTGCCAGCAGCTGGACAGGGGCCCAAGAGACCCAGTACTTC
CASSWTGAQETQYF
>.|.|TRBV4-1|TRBJ1-5
TGCGCCAGCAGCCGGGGACAATTCAATCAGCCCCAGCATTTT
CASSRGQFNQPQHF
>.|TRBD2|TRBV6-4|TRBJ2-1
TGTGCCAGCAGTGGACTAGCGGGGAATGAGCAGTTCTTC
CASSGLAGNEQFF
>.|.|TRBV7-9|TRBJ2-5
TGTGCCAGCAGCTTAGGTAGCGTCGCCCTCCAAGAGACCCAGTACTTC
CASSLGSVALQETQYF
>.|.|TRBV5-5|TRBJ2-1
TGTGCCAGCAGCTTGGCGGGGGTACCCTACAATGAGCAGTTCTTC
CASSLAGVPYNEQFF
>.|.|TRBV7-8|TRBJ1-1
TGTGCCAGCAGCTGGGCAGGGTCTGACACTGAAGCTTTCTTT
CASSWAGSDTEAFF
>.|TRBD1|TRBV5-1|TRBJ1-1
TGCGCCAGCAGCCCCTCGGACAGGGCAGGGACTTTCTTT
CASSPSDRAGTFF
>.|TRBD2|TRBV7-9|TRBJ2-3
TGTGCCAGCAGCAGGCCCACTCGACTAGCGCACACAGATACGCAGTATTTT
CASSRPTRLAHTDTQYF
>few|.|TRBV28|TRBJ2-3
TGTGCCAGCAGTCCCCTAAGACTCCCCGATTCGGATACGCAGTATTTT
CASSPLRLPDSDTQYF
>.|.|TRBV9|TRBJ2-6
TGTGCCAGCAGCGTAGCTGCGGTGCCCTCCTCTGGGGCCAACGTCCTGACTTTC
CASSVAAVPSSGANVLTF
>.|.|TRBV7-2|TRBJ2-3
TGTGCCAGCAGCTTATTCAAAGGGGCGGCAGATACGCAGTATTTT
CASSLFKGAADTQYF
>.|TRBD1|TRBV2|TRBJ2-6
TGTGCCAGCAGTTCACGGACAGGGGGGCCTTCTGGGGCCAACGTCCTGACTTTC
CASSSRTGGPSGANVLTF
>.|TRBD2|TRBV4-1|TRBJ2-7
TGCGCCAGCAGCCGACTAGCGGGAGCGGACGAGCAGTACTTC
CASSRLAGADEQYF
>.|.|TRBV7-8|TRBJ1-1
TGTGCCAGCAGCTTGAGGGTTAAGGTCACTGAAGCTTTCTTT
CASSLRVKVTEAFF
>.|TRBD1|TRBV2|TRBJ1-5
TGTGCCAGCAGTGAACCCGGGACAGGGGGCCATCAGCCCCAGCATTTT
CASSEPGTGGHQPQHF
>.|.|TRBV27|TRBJ2-7
TGTGCCAGCAGTCCACAGGGTGGGTACTCCTACGAGCAGTACTTC
CASSPQGGYSYEQYF
>.|.|TRBV5-1|TRBJ1-6
TGCGCCAGCAGACAGGAAGGCTATTCACCCCTCCACTTT
CASRQEGYSPLHF
>.|.|TRBV7-9|TRBJ1-2
TGTGCCAGCAGCTTAGTCCCCTCCGGGGGTGAACTCTATGGCTACACCTTC
CASSLVPSGGELYGYTF
>.|.|TRBV5-1|TRBJ1-1
TGCGCCAGCAGCTTAGAGGTTGGCGGGTCGAACACTGAAGCTTTCTTT
CASSLEVGGSNTEAFF
>.|TRBD2|TRBV7-9|TRBJ2-1
TGTGCCAGCAGCGCAGCGGGGGGGCCGAAGAATGAGCAGTTCTTC
CASSAAGGPKNEQFF
>.|.|TRBV15|TRBJ2-1
TGTGCCACCAGCAGAGCGGGGGATCATGAGCAGTTCTTC
CATSRAGDHEQFF
>once|TRBD1|TRBV4-1|TRBJ2-3
TGCGCCAGCAGCCTAACCAGGGGGCCGACAGATACGCAGTATTTT
CASSLTRGPTDTQYF
>.|.|TRBV10-1|TRBJ2-7
TGCGCCAGCAGTGTAGGAGCGGAGCGTCCCTACGAGCAGTACTTC
CASSVGAERPYEQYF
>.|TRBD1|TRBV13|TRBJ2-7
TGTGCCAGCAGCACCGGGACAGGGGGGGCCGAGCAGTACTTC
CASSTGTGGAEQYF
>few|.|TRBV5-1|TRBJ2-1
TGCGCCAGCAGCTTGAATAGGGGCCAAGATGAGCAGTTCTTC
CASSLNRGQDEQFF
>.|.|TRBV9|TRBJ2-2
TGTGCCAGCGGGGGGTTAAACACCGGGGAGCTGTTTTTT
CASGGLNTGELFF
>.|TRBD2|TRBV6-6|TRBJ2-3
TGTGCCAGCAGTCGCGTCCAGCGGGGTAGCACAGATACGCAGTATTTT
CASSRVQRGSTDTQYF
>.|TRBD1|TRBV2|TRBJ1-1
TGTGCCAGCAGGACAGGGATGAACACTGAAGCTTTCTTT
CASRTGMNTEAFF
>.|.|TRBV25-1|TRBJ1-3
TGTGCCAGCTCTGGGACTTTCAGCTCTGGAAACACCATATATTTT
CASSGTFSSGNTIYF
>.|.|TRBV28|TRBJ1-2
TGTGCCAGCAGGCGCAACTATGGCTACACCTTC
CASRRNYGYTF
>once|TRBD1|TRBV7-9|TRBJ1-5
TGTGCCAGCAGCCAACAGGGGGATCAGCCCCAGCATTTT
CASSQQGDQPQHF
>.|.|TRBV25-1|TRBJ1-1
TGTGCCAGCAGTTACGGGACATTTGAAGCTTTCTTT
CASSYGTFEAFF
>.|TRBD2|TRBV9|TRBJ2-3
TGTGCCAGCAGCAGGAGCGGGAACACAGATACGCAGTATTTT
CASSRSGNTDTQYF
>.|.|TRBV19|TRBJ1-2
TGTGCCAGTAGTAGAGAGGAGACGGACTATGGCTACACCTTC
CASSREETDYGYTF
>.|TRBD1|TRBV19|TRBJ1-2
TGTGCCAGTAGCCCCTCGACAGGGGCACCCTATGGCTACACCTTC
CASSPSTGAPYGYTF
>once|TRBD1|TRBV28|TRBJ2-5
TGTGCCAGCAGCAGTCCACAGGGGGCGGGGACCCAGTACTTC
CASSSPQGAGTQYF
>.|TRBD1|TRBV7-8|TRBJ1-5
TGTGCCAGCAGCTTACTCCCAGGACAGGGAGGACAGCCCCAGCATTTT
CASSLLPGQGGQPQHF
>few|TRBD1|TRBV27|TRBJ2-7
TGTGCCAGCATGCTGCACAGGGGGGAGGAAGAGCAGTACTTC
CASMLHRGEEEQYF
>.|.|TRBV4-1|TRBJ2-1
TGCGCCAGCAGTCTCGCCGGGCGGGGCGACTACAATGAGCAGTTCTTC
CASSLAGRGDYNEQFF
>once|.|TRBV4-1|TRBJ1-2
TGCGCCAGCAGCCAAGATCTAGCGGGGGCTTTTAACTATGGCTACACCTTC
CASSQDLAGAFNYGYTF
>.|.|TRBV7-9|TRBJ2-5
TGTGCCAGCAGCTGGGCTAGGGGGGGAGGAGAGACCCAGTACTTC
CASSWARGGGETQYF